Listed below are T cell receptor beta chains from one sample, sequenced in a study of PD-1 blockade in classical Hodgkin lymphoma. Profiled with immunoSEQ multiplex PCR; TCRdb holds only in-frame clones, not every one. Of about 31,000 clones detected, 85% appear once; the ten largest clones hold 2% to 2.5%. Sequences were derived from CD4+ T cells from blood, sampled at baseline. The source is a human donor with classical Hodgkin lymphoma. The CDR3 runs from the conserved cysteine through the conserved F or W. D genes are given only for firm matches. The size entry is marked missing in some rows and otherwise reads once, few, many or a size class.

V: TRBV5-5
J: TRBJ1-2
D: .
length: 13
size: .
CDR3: CASSLVRERGYTF
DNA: TGTGCCAGCAGCTTGGTAAGGGAACGTGGCTACACCTTC

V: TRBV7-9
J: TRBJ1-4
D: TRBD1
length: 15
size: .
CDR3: CASSLGQPANEKLFF
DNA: TGTGCCAGCAGCTTGGGACAGCCAGCTAATGAAAAACTGTTTTTT

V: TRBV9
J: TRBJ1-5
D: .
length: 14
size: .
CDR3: CASTSRGDVEPQHF
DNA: TGTGCCAGCACCTCCCGGGGGGATGTTGAGCCCCAGCATTTT

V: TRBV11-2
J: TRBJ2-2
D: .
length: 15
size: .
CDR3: CASSLLQGRTGELFF
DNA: TGTGCCAGCAGCTTACTTCAGGGTCGGACCGGGGAGCTGTTTTTT

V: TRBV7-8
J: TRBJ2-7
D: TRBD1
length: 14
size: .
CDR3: CASSGRTGSYEQYF
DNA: TGTGCCAGCAGCGGTAGGACAGGCTCCTACGAGCAGTACTTC

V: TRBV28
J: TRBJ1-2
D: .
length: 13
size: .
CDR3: CASSPGGYYGYTF
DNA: TGTGCCAGCAGCCCTGGCGGATACTATGGCTACACCTTC

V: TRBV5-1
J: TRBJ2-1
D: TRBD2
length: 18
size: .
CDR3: CASSLQREGLFSYNEQFF
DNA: TGCGCCAGCAGCTTGCAGCGGGAGGGCCTTTTCTCCTACAATGAGCAGTTCTTC

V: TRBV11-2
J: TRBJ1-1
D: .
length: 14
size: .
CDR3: CASSSPGSSPVAFF
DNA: TGTGCCAGCAGCTCTCCAGGGAGTTCCCCAGTAGCTTTCTTT

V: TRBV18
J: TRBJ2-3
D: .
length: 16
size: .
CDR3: CASSPGTPNPTDTQYF
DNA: TGTGCCAGCTCACCTGGGACTCCAAACCCCACAGATACGCAGTATTTT

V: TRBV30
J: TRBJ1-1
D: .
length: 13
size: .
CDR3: CALNGQGRPEAFF
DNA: TGTGCCCTCAACGGCCAGGGCCGACCTGAAGCTTTCTTT

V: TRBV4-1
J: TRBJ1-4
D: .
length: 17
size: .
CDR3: CASSQRVALGANEKLFF
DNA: TGCGCCAGCAGCCAAAGAGTGGCCCTGGGGGCTAATGAAAAACTGTTTTTT

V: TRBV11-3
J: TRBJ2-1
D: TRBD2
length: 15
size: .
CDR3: CASSLGHRTGGEQFF
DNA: TGTGCCAGCAGCTTAGGGCACAGGACGGGAGGTGAGCAGTTCTTC

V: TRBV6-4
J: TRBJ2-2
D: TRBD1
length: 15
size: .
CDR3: CASRRTGEGTGELFF
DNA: TGTGCCAGCAGACGGACAGGGGAGGGCACCGGGGAGCTGTTTTTT

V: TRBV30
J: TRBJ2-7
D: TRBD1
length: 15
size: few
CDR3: CAWTRTSAGGYEQYF
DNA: TGTGCCTGGACACGGACTTCCGCAGGGGGCTACGAGCAGTACTTC

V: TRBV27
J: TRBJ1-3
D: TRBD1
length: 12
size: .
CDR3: CASGGQGHTIYF
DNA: TGTGCCAGCGGCGGACAGGGTCACACCATATATTTT

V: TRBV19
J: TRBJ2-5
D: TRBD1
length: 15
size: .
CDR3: CASSIGGQGAETQYF
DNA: TGTGCCAGTAGTATTGGGGGACAGGGGGCGGAGACCCAGTACTTC

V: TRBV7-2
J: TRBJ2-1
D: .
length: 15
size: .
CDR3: CASSIRRTDNNEQFF
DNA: TGTGCCAGCAGTATACGTCGGACCGATAACAATGAGCAGTTCTTC

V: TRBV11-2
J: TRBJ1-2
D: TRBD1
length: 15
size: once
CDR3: CASSGRGLPNYGYTF
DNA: TGTGCCAGCAGCGGCAGGGGGCTCCCTAACTATGGCTACACCTTC

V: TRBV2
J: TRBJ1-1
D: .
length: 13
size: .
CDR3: CASRVTSGAEAFF
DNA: TGTGCCAGCAGGGTTACGAGCGGGGCGGAAGCTTTCTTT

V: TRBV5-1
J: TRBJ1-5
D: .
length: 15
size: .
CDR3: CASSLLERANQPQHF
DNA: TGCGCCAGCAGCTTGTTGGAGAGGGCCAATCAGCCCCAGCATTTT

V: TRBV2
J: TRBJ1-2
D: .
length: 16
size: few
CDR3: CASSGAALKWSYGYTF
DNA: TGTGCCAGCAGTGGGGCAGCCCTGAAGTGGAGCTATGGCTACACCTTC

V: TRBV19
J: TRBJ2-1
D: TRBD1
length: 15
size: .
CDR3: CATSDRGQPRGEQFF
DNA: TGTGCCACTTCGGACAGGGGTCAACCCAGGGGTGAGCAGTTCTTC

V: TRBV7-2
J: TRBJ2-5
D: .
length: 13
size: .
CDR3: CASSRGGQETQYF
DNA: TGTGCCAGCAGCCGCGGAGGCCAAGAGACCCAGTACTTC

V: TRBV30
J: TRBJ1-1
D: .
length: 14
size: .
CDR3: CAWSLDGGNTEAFF
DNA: TGTGCCTGGAGCTTAGACGGGGGGAACACTGAAGCTTTCTTT

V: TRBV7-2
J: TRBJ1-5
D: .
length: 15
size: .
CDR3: CASSQGSGGNQPQHF
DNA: TGTGCCAGCAGCCAGGGGTCTGGGGGGAATCAGCCCCAGCATTTT

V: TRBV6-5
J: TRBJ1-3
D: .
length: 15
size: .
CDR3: CASSHGQYSGNTIYF
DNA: TGTGCCAGCAGTCACGGACAGTACTCTGGAAACACCATATATTTT

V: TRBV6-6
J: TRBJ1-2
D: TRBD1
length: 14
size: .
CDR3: CASSDMTGIYGYTF
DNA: TGTGCCAGCAGTGACATGACAGGGATCTATGGCTACACCTTC

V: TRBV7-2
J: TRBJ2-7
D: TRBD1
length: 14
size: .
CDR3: CASSLGQGTGEQYF
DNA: TGTGCCAGCAGCCTGGGACAGGGGACCGGCGAGCAGTACTTC

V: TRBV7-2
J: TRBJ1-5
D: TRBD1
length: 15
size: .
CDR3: CASSSDRGREQPQHF
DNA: TGTGCCAGCAGCTCAGACAGGGGACGAGAACAGCCCCAGCATTTT

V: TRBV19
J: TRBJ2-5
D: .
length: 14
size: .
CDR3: CASSPWTASETQYF
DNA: TGTGCCAGTAGTCCATGGACAGCGTCTGAGACCCAGTACTTC

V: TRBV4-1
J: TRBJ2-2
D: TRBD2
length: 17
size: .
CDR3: CASSGLAGGRNTGELFF
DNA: TGCGCCAGCAGTGGACTAGCGGGAGGAAGGAACACCGGGGAGCTGTTTTTT

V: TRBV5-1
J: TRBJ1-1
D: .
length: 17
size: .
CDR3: CASSLGTIRASNTEAFF
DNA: TGCGCCAGCAGCTTGGGGACAATCCGAGCCTCGAACACTGAAGCTTTCTTT

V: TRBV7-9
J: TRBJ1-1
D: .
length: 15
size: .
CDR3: CASSLLPAGITEAFF
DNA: TGTGCCAGCAGCTTATTACCGGCAGGGATCACTGAAGCTTTCTTT

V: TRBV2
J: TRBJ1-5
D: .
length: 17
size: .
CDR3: CASSTTSRVKFNQPQHF
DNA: TGTGCCAGCAGCACCACCTCCCGGGTCAAGTTCAATCAGCCCCAGCATTTT

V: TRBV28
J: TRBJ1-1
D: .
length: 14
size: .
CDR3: CASSTIQQNTEAFF
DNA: TGTGCCAGCAGTACCATACAGCAGAACACTGAAGCTTTCTTT

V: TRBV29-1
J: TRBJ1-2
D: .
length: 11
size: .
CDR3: CSVFGNYGYTF
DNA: TGCAGCGTTTTCGGGAACTATGGCTACACCTTC

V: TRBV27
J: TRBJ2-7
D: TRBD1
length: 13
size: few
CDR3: CASSGTGYYEQYF
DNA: TGTGCCAGCAGTGGGACAGGGTACTACGAGCAGTACTTC

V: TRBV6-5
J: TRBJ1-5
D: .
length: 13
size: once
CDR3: CASSGQQNQPQHF
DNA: TGTGCCAGCAGCGGACAGCAAAATCAGCCCCAGCATTTT

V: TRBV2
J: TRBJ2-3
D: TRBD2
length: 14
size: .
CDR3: CASSGGSRPDTQYF
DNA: TGTGCCAGCAGTGGCGGGAGCCGTCCAGATACGCAGTATTTT

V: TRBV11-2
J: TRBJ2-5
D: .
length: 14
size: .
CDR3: CASSLGTNQETQYF
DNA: TGTGCCAGCAGCTTAGGGACTAACCAAGAGACCCAGTACTTC

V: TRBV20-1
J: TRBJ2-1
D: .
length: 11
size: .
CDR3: CSARDLGEQFF
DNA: TGCAGTGCTAGAGATTTAGGGGAGCAGTTCTTC

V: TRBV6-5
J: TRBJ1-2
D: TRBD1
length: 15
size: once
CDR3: CASSPTFGGQYGYTF
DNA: TGTGCCAGCAGCCCAACCTTCGGGGGACAGTATGGCTACACCTTC

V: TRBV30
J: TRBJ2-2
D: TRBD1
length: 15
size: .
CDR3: CAWRVRGKNTGELFF
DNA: TGTGCCTGGAGGGTCAGGGGGAAGAACACCGGGGAGCTGTTTTTT

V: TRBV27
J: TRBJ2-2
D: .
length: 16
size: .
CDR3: CASSLRGGLNTGELFF
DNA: TGTGCCAGCAGTTTAAGGGGCGGGCTCAACACCGGGGAGCTGTTTTTT

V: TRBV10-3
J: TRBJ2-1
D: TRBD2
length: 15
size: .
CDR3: CAISERTSGRNEQFF
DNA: TGTGCCATCAGTGAGCGGACTAGCGGGAGAAATGAGCAGTTCTTC

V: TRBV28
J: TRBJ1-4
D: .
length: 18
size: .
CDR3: CASSPGVAGLATNEKLFF
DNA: TGTGCCAGCAGTCCCGGGGTAGCGGGCCTTGCAACTAATGAAAAACTGTTTTTT

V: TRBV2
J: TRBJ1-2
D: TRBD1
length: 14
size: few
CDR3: CASSGQGLAYGYTF
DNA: TGTGCCAGCAGCGGACAGGGATTGGCCTACGGCTACACCTTC

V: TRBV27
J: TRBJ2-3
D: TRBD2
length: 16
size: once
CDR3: CASSHLAGGGTDTQYF
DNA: TGTGCCAGCAGCCACCTAGCGGGAGGCGGCACAGATACGCAGTATTTT

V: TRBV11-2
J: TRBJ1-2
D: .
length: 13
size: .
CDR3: CASSQETTVGYTF
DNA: TGTGCCAGCAGCCAGGAGACTACTGTTGGCTACACCTTC

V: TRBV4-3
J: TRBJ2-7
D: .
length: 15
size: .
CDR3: CASSQTLGAPHEQYF
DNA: TGCGCCAGCAGCCAGACGTTGGGGGCCCCCCACGAGCAGTACTTC

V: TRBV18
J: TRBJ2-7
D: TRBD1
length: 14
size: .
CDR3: CASSPGTGSYEQYF
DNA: TGTGCCAGCTCACCAGGGACAGGGTCCTACGAGCAGTACTTC

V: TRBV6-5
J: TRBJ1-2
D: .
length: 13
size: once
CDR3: CASSYFANYGYTF
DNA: TGTGCCAGCAGTTACTTCGCTAACTATGGCTACACCTTC

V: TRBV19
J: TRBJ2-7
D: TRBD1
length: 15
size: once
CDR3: CASSTWDRATYEQYF
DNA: TGTGCCAGTAGTACATGGGACAGGGCAACTTACGAGCAGTACTTC